This TCR beta chain was captured in a study of shared clonotypes between healthy human individuals. As for the study in general: The donors, two women and three men, were aged 18 to 49.

PBMC DNA, left unsorted, was sequenced on ten immunoSEQ deep assay plates. Only in-frame clones appear in the TCRdb table, and some are missing; sequencing was by immunoSEQ multiplex PCR. Found here are about 480,000 clones, approximately 79% of them singletons; the top ten hold 10% to 15%. The CDR3 loop spans 16 amino acids. Germline lookup yields CDR1 LNHNV and CDR2 YYDKDF (reference sequence). Trimming at V came to 3 bases and at J to 5 bases, leaving 4 bases not matched to a gene. The chain has TRBV15 and TRBJ2-1, with 13 bases lining up with TRBD2. What was sequenced was PBMCs. The source of this sequence is a woman aged 40 to 49 in good health. Some clones in this sample may be carry-over from other donors' samples. This CDR3 is CATSRGLAGRNNEQFF. In nucleotides, the CDR3 is TGTGCCACCAGCAGGGGACTAGCGGGAAGGAACAATGAGCAGTTCTTC.